This T cell receptor beta chain was profiled in a study of shared clonotypes between healthy human individuals. Each subset's genomic DNA was shared equally among a number of immunoSEQ plates. Sequenced by immunoSEQ multiplex PCR; TCRdb stores in-frame clones only, minus some. The sample holds about 560,000 clones, roughly four fifths seen once. The CDR3 has 14 amino acids. V lost 0 bases to trimming and J lost 7 bases, with 10 bases between them. CDR1 and CDR2 (germline): MNHNS, SASEGT. Sequenced material: PBMCs. This clonotype originated in a woman aged 40 to 50 in good health. Some clones in this sample may be carry-over from other donors' samples. The rearrangement links TRBV6-1 to TRBJ2-1, with a weak D call TRBD2 (6 bases). In DNA form, the CDR3 reads TGTGCCAGCAGTGAAGCGGGGGGATTTAATGAGCAGTTCTTC. Its translation is CASSEAGGFNEQFF.